This T cell receptor (beta chain) was observed in a study of control samples from healthy donors and cancer patients. Assay used: immunoSEQ multiplex PCR; TCRdb lists only in-frame clones, some missing. The data show 75,000 to 100,000 clones, about nine tenths seen once. The V gene lost 1 base and the J gene lost 3 bases, with 10 bases spanning the gap. Germline lookup yields CDR1 SEHNR and CDR2 FQNEAQ (reference sequence). The CDR3 spans 15 residues. The sequence derives from a man in his fifties or sixties in good health. The chain uses TRBV7-9 and TRBJ1-3, with a tentative D call TRBD1 (6 bases). The source material was blood. CDR3 amino acids: CASSLGSGVGNTIYF. CDR3 bases: TGTGCCAGCAGCTTAGGGTCAGGGGTTGGAAACACCATATATTTT.